Shown below are 11 T cell receptor beta chains from a single sample sequenced in a study of OX40 agonist ivuxolimab in advanced cancers. Library construction relied on the immunoSEQ multiplex PCR assay. TCRdb provides this immuneACCESS table in a form limited to in-frame rearrangements. Some clones are lacking; in checked studies, under half of them reflect an unresolved V gene, and why the rest are absent is not known. The sample data list about 70,000 clones, and roughly 80% of these were observed just once. The ten largest clones take up roughly 4.7% of the sample. Source: CD4+ or CD8+ T cells sorted from blood, taken in a trial of the OX40 agonist ivuxolimab. The receptors were sampled from an adult with an advanced solid tumor such as melanoma, head and neck, liver or kidney cancer.

This chain joins TRBV10-3 and TRBJ1-3; 12 bases agree with TRBD1. This CDR3 is 17 amino acids long. V shed 10 bases, J shed 1 base, and the junction held 11 bases outside the gene matches. Looked up from germline, CDR1 is ENHRY and CDR2 is SYGVKD. The CDR3 is CATLPGQGASSGNTIYF. In DNA, the CDR3 is TGTGCCACACTACCGGGACAGGGGGCTTCGTCTGGAAACACCATATATTTT.

Notes on this clone: Other DNA sequences from this sample encode an identical CDR3 as well. This rearrangement joins TRBV7-2 to TRBJ2-5, with D unclear. Germline V lookup: CDR1 SGHTA, CDR2 FQGNSA. The CDR3 runs 11 residues. V was pared by 3 bases and J by 5 bases, with 4 bases between. This CDR3 is CASSFGETQYF. For the CDR3, the DNA is TGTGCCAGCAGCTTTGGTGAGACCCAGTACTTC.

CDR3 bases: TGTGCCAGCAGCCGGGACGGAGACACCATATATTTT. Amino acids: CASSRDGDTIYF. J is TRBJ1-3 and V is TRBV11-2; D is possibly TRBD1 (5 bases). The CDR3 has 12 residues. Germline loops: CDR1 SGHAT, CDR2 FQNNGV. The V end lost 5 bases, the J end lost 8 bases, and 10 bases lay between the germline ends.

The V gene is TRBV19, the J gene TRBJ1-4, with TRBD1 as a possible D gene (5 bases). Trimming took 5 bases from V and 5 from J, leaving 9 bases between them. This CDR3 region has 13 residues. Germline lookup yields CDR1 LNHDA and CDR2 SQIVND (reference sequence). CDR3 sequence reads: CASSVNRNEKLFF. DNA of the CDR3: TGTGCCAGTAGTGTAAACAGGAATGAAAAACTGTTTTTT.

The rearrangement joins TRBV5-6 to TRBJ1-5; D is unresolved. CDR1 is SGHDT, CDR2 YYEEEE, per germline. There are 14 residues in the CDR3. V was shortened by 3 bases and J by 5 bases, with 12 bases between the two germline ends. CDR3 bases: TGTGCCAGCAGCTCTATATCAAGGGATCAGCCCCAGCATTTT. This translates into CASSSISRDQPQHF.

V usage is TRBV4-3 and J usage is TRBJ2-1; D is perhaps TRBD1 or TRBD2 (5 bases each). V dropped 2 bases and J dropped 13 bases, with 15 bases sitting between them. The germline V gene encodes CDR1 LGHNA and CDR2 YSLEER. The CDR3 totals 13 residues. The CDR3 nucleotides are TGCGCCAGCAGCCAACAGCCGGGGACGTTACAGTTCTTC. Protein product: CASSQQPGTLQFF.

The chain is built from TRBV10-2 and TRBJ2-1, with TRBD1 matching over 8 bases. The germline V gene has CDR1 WSHSY and CDR2 SAAADI. V dropped 3 bases and J dropped 2; count of bases not matched to a gene: 9. This CDR3 has 17 amino acids. The CDR3 bases are TGCGCCAGCAGTGACCCGCAAATGACAGGGGCCTACAATGAGCAGTTCTTC. It is translated as CASSDPQMTGAYNEQFF.

The chain recombines TRBV7-2 with TRBJ1-1, with 7 nucleotides matching TRBD1. CDR3 length: 15 amino acids. From germline, CDR1 is SGHTA and CDR2 FQGNSA. V shed 1 base and J 1 base; nucleotides not matched to a gene: 3. The CDR3 region has the DNA TGTGCCAGCAGCTTAGTTGGGACAGAGAACACTGAAGCTTTCTTT. Its protein product is CASSLVGTENTEAFF.

The chain combines TRBV7-6 with TRBJ1-2; the D gene is possibly TRBD1 (5 bases). Trimming shortened V by 4 bases and J by 11 bases, and 14 bases separated the two germline ends. CDR1 is SGHVS, CDR2 FNYEAQ, per germline. The CDR3 sequence is 12 residues long. The CDR3 DNA sequence: TGTGCCAGCAGCTCGGTCCAGGGCAGATACACCTTC. This gives the protein CASSSVQGRYTF.

The chain joins TRBV29-1 to TRBJ2-6; 7 nucleotides match TRBD2. The CDR3 loop spans 14 amino acids. Germline values: CDR1 SQVTM, CDR2 ANQGSEA. The J segment lost 3 bases and the V segment lost 4 bases, leaving 3 bases of the junction unmatched. The CDR3 coding sequence is TGCAGCGTTGGAGGGAGGGGTGGGGCCAACGTCCTGACTTTC. It yields the protein CSVGGRGGANVLTF.

The rearrangement joins TRBV11-2 to TRBJ2-5, with 9 bases lining up with TRBD2. The CDR3 sequence is 14 residues long. The germline V gene encodes CDR1 SGHAT and CDR2 FQNNGV. Losses at the gene ends were 5 bases for V and 1 base for J; bases not matched to a gene: 2. The chain's CDR3 is CASSPGLAQETQYF. The CDR3 coding sequence is TGTGCCAGCAGCCCGGGACTAGCCCAAGAGACCCAGTACTTC.